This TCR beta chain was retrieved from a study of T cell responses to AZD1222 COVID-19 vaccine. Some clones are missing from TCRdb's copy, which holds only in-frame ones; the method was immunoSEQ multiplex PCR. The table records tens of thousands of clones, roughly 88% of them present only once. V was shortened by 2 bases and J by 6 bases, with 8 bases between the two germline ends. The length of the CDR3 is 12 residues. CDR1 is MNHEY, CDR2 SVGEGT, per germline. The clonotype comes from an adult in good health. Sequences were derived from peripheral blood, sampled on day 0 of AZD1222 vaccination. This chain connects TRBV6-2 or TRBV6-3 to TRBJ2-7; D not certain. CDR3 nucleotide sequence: TGTGCCAGCAGTTACAACTATCGCGAGCAGTACTTC. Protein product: CASSYNYREQYF.